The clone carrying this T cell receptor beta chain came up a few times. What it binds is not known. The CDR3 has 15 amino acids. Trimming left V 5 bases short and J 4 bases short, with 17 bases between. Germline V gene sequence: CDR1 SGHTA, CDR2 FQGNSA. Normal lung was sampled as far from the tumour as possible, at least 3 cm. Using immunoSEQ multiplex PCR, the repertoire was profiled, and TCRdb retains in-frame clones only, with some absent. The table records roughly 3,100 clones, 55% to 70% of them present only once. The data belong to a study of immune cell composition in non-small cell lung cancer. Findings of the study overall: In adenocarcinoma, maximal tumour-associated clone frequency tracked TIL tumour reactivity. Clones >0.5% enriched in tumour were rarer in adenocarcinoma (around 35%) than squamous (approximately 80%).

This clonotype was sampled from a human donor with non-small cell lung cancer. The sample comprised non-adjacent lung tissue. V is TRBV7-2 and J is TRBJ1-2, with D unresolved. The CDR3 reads CASSGRLGQIYGYTF. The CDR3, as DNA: TGTGCCAGCAGCGGCCGACTAGGTCAAATCTATGGCTACACCTTC.